The sequence of this TCR beta chain was determined in a study of blood T cell repertoires in COVID-19. Background on the study: Nucleic acid was either cDNA or gDNA, and it came from T cells, B-cell-depleted T cells, or PBMCs.

Trimming removed 11 bases from V and 4 bases from J; junction bases left unmatched: 8. The germline CDR1 and CDR2 sequences are WSHSY and SAAADI. This CDR3 is 13 amino acids long. Original processing notes: Amplifying reference gene primers gave estimates of nucleated cell counts. Some clones are missing from TCRdb's copy, which holds only in-frame ones; the method was immunoSEQ multiplex PCR. V and J calls and clone size are given by that table; D and trimming were obtained from the DNA. Here the sample spans 100,000 to 150,000 clones, about 83% being singletons. The chain joins TRBV10-2 to TRBJ1-2; 9 positions match TRBD1. Sequenced input: peripheral blood. This clonotype was sampled from a man aged 60-69 years with acute or convalescent COVID-19. CDR3 sequence reads: CALRMGQGYGYTF. Here the CDR3 DNA reads TGCGCCCTGCGGATGGGACAGGGCTATGGCTACACCTTC.